This note documents a single T cell receptor beta chain sequence. The data derive from a study of CD8 T cells in Susac syndrome. Trimming shortened V by 1 base and J by 10 bases, and 11 bases separated the two germline ends. The CDR3 has 14 amino acids. Germline values: CDR1 SGHTA, CDR2 FQGNSA. Reverse transcription of about 0.5 to 1 ug RNA was carried out with random hexamers. TCRdb reprocessed the immunoSEQ multiplex PCR reads via MiXCR and lists one record per CDR3 protein. The table lists 150,000 to 200,000 distinct CDR3 sequences, more than 85% of them singletons. This receptor was taken from a human donor with Susac syndrome. Sequenced material: CD4+ T cells from PBMCs. The V call is TRBV7-2, the J call TRBJ1-6; D not resolved. In DNA form, the CDR3 reads TGTGCCAGCAGCTTAGAAGGGTCAGACTCACCCCTCCACTTT. Residues: CASSLEGSDSPLHF.